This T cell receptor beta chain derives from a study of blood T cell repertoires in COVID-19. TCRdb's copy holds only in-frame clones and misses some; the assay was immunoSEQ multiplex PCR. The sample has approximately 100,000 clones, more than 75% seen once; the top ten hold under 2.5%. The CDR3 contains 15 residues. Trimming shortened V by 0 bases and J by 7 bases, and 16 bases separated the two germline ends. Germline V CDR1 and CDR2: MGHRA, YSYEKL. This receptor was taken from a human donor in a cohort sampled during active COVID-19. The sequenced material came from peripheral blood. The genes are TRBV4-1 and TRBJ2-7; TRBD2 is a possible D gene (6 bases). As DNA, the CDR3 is TGCGCCAGCAGCCAAGATCTAGGACATCGGGGGGAGCAGTACTTC. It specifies CASSQDLGHRGEQYF.